The T cell receptor beta chain described here comes from a study of shared clonotypes between healthy human individuals. The authors split each subset's genomic DNA evenly across several immunoSEQ plates. Ten immunoSEQ deep assay plates served to sequence unsorted PBMC DNA. The table came from immunoSEQ multiplex PCR; TCRdb's copy has only in-frame clones and leaves some out. The sample lists roughly 500,000 clones, approximately 80% seen once, with over 10% in the top ten. Participating donors were healthy, HIV-negative adults free of recent acute infections or vaccinations. The CDR3 covers 15 residues. Per the germline V gene, CDR1 is SGHRS and CDR2 is YFSETQ. V was cut by 4 bases and J by 0 bases, with 13 bases left in between.

The sample was PBMCs. The chain employs TRBV5-1 and TRBJ1-1; D perhaps matches TRBD1 (5 bases). The receptor was isolated from a middle-aged woman in good health. Some clones in this sample may be carry-over from other donors' samples. CDR3 in DNA: TGCGCCAGCAGCCCTGGCAGGGCCTTGAACACTGAAGCTTTCTTT. Translated: CASSPGRALNTEAFF.